This record concerns one T cell receptor (beta chain) sequence. V was clipped by 6 bases and J by 6 bases, with 15 bases between them. The CDR3 totals 14 residues. Germline V gives CDR1 MNHEY, CDR2 SMNVEV (reference sequence). Authors' data handling: Scientists estimated how many nucleated cells there were by amplifying reference gene primers. The assay was immunoSEQ multiplex PCR, and TCRdb's table has in-frame clones only and misses some. V and J calls and clone size are given by that table; D and trimming were obtained from the DNA. The sample shows approximately 170,000 clones, around four fifths of them seen only once. This entry is derived from a study of blood T cell repertoires in COVID-19. On the study more broadly: Donors in the United States, Italy and Spain gave samples during acute or convalescent COVID-19. T cells, B-cell-depleted T cells, or PBMCs supplied cDNA or gDNA.

This TCR was sampled from a man in his 70s who had recovered from COVID-19. The chain combines TRBV27 with TRBJ1-5; D is perhaps TRBD1 (5 bases). Material: peripheral blood. CDR3 nucleotides: TGTGCCAGCAGCCTCAGGGAGGGAGGTCAGCCCCAGCATTTT. Translation gives CASSLREGGQPQHF.